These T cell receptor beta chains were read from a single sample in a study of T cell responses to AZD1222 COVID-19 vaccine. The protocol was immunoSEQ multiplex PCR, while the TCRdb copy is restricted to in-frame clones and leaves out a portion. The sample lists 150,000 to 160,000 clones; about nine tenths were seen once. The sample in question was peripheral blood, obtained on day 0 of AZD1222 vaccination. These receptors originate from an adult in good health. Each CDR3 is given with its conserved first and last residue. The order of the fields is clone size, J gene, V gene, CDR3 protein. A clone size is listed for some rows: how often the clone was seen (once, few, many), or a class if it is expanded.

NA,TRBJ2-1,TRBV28,CASSDDPYNEQFF
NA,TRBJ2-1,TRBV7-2,CASSFGGSPNEQFF
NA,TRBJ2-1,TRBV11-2,CASSLRAAGVGNEQFF
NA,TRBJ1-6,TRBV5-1,CASSGGVYNSPLHF
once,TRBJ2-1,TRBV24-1,CATSDFSQQGYNEQFF
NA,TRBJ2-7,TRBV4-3,CASSQVPHLTSGSYEQYF
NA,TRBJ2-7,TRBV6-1,CASSELDGSYYEQYF
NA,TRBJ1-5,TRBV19,CASSTTGTGAFNQPQHF
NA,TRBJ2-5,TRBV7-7,CASSFRPQGAIGETQYF
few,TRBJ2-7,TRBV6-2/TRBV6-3,CASSSDRASYEQYF
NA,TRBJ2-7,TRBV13,CASSSPRAEGTYEQYF
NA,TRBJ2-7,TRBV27,CASSIRGPYEQYF
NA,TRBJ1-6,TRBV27,CASGTGGYNSPLHF
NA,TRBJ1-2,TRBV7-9,CASSPHWAAVSGGYTF
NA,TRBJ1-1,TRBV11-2,CASSLQENTEAFF
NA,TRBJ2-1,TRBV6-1,CASSEWAREVNEQFF
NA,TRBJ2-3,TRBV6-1,CASSEFLGQAWSDTQYF
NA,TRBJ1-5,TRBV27,CASKTRDTDNQPQHF
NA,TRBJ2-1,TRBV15,CATSRGGGTASLDEQFF
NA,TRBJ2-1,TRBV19,CASSIAPLAVQFF
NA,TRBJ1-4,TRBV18,CASSPLPRTNEKLFF
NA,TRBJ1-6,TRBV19,CASSTWDGGSPLHF
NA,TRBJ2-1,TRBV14,CASSQGPGQGYNEQFF
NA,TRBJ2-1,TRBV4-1,CASSQPGQGAYNEQFF
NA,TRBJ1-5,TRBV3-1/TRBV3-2,CASSQDQGSPQHF
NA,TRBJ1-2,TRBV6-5,CASSRGPNYGYTF
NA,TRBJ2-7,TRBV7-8,CASSLASGEASYEQYF
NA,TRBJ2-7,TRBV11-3,CASSPTAGSYEQYF
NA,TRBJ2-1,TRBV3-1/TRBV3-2,CASSQVWEGRNEQFF
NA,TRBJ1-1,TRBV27,CASSLRRGGTEAFF
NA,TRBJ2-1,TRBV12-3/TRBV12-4,CASSLSHEQFF
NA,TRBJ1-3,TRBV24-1,CATSDFGNTIYF
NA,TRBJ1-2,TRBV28,CASSPDRGVYGYTF
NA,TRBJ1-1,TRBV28,CASSTQGARLGTEAFF
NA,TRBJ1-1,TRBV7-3,CASSRDGEGRAFF
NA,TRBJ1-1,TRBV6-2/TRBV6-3,CASSYSIRPTTEAFF
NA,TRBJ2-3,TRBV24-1,CATSDYSGSSPDTQYF
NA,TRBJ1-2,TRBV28,CASSGHRIFSYGYTF
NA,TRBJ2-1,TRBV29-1,CSVVDKEGQFF
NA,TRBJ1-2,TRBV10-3,CAISPGTGNGYTF
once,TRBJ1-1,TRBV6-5,CASSPMTGMNTEAFF